A single sample is the source of the 10 T cell receptor beta chains below, sequenced in a study of cytomegalovirus exposure and HLA in healthy donors. Data came from immunoSEQ multiplex PCR; TCRdb stores just in-frame clones and leaves some out. The table has some 99,000 clones, about 88% seen once; the top ten hold approximately 2.3%. The material sequenced was PBMCs. These TCRs come from a young woman in good health and CMV-seronegative.

This chain connects TRBV15 to TRBJ2-7, with D possibly being TRBD2 (6 bases). Germline V gene sequence: CDR1 LNHNV, CDR2 YYDKDF (reference sequence). The CDR3 is 15 amino acids. Trimming shortened V by 1 base and J by 7 bases, and 17 bases separated the two germline ends. This CDR3 reads CATSRGSAGTREQYF. CDR3 DNA sequence: TGTGCCACCAGCAGAGGATCGGCGGGAACCCGAGAGCAGTACTTC.

Remarks on this clone: The identical CDR3 is also encoded by other nucleotide sequences in the sample. The chain carries TRBV27 and TRBJ2-7, with TRBD2 matching 7 bases. This CDR3 contains 15 residues. Germline CDR1 and CDR2: MNHEY and SMNVEV (reference sequence). J was trimmed by 1 base and V by 3 bases; bases with no gene match: 6. In DNA form, the CDR3 reads TGTGCCAGCAGTTTGTCGAGCGGGGCATCCTACGAGCAGTACTTC. Its translation is CASSLSSGASYEQYF.

The chain uses TRBV5-4 and TRBJ2-1; 12 positions agree with TRBD2. Germline CDR1 is SGHNT and CDR2 is YYREEE (reference sequence). The CDR3 is made up of 15 amino acids. Losses at the gene ends were 7 bases for V and 10 bases for J; bases not matched to a gene: 12. This CDR3 reads CASGLLAGGPREQFF. The CDR3 DNA is TGTGCCAGCGGGTTGCTAGCGGGAGGGCCCCGCGAGCAGTTCTTC.

For the CDR3, the DNA is TGTGCCAGCAGTGAAAGTGAGACCGGGGAGCTGTTTTTT. It yields the protein CASSESETGELFF. V is TRBV6-4 and J is TRBJ2-2, with D unclear. The V gene lost 3 bases and the J gene lost 5 bases, with 7 bases spanning the gap. In germline, CDR1 is MRHNA, CDR2 SNTAGT. This CDR3 contains 13 residues.

In nucleotides, the CDR3 is TGTGCCAGCAGCTTTAACGGGGGGCCAGAGACCCAGTACTTC. Its translation is CASSFNGGPETQYF. The chain links TRBV7-2 to TRBJ2-5; perhaps TRBD2 as D (7 bases). The germline V gene encodes CDR1 SGHTA and CDR2 FQGNSA. The V end lost 3 bases, the J end lost 4 bases, and 12 bases lay between the germline ends. This CDR3 comprises 14 residues.

This chain joins TRBV5-1 and TRBJ2-1, with TRBD2 matching 11 bases. This CDR3 spans 22 amino acids. V lost 0 bases, J lost 0 bases, and 17 bases stayed unmatched. Looked up from germline, CDR1 is SGHRS and CDR2 is YFSETQ. The CDR3 protein is CASSLDGRLAGGEKGSYNEQFF. In DNA, the CDR3 is TGCGCCAGCAGCTTGGATGGCCGGCTAGCGGGAGGAGAAAAGGGCTCCTACAATGAGCAGTTCTTC.

J is TRBJ1-2 and V is TRBV5-1, with D unresolved. CDR3 size: 14 residues. V lost 1 base and J 8 bases, leaving 15 bases between the germline ends. Germline V gives CDR1 SGHRS, CDR2 YFSETQ. Written as DNA, the CDR3 is TGCGCCAGCAGCTTGCTTGTCGGAGGATTAGGCTACACCTTC. Translation gives CASSLLVGGLGYTF.

The chain links TRBV7-2 to TRBJ2-2; TRBD1 matches 7 bases. CDR3 length: 16 residues. Germline CDR1 SGHTA, CDR2 FQGNSA. Germline trimming cut 0 bases from V and 7 bases from J; bases unmatched to any gene: 8. The CDR3 DNA is TGTGCCAGCAGCTTAGCGAGGACAGGTCCGAGCGGGGAGCTGTTTTTT. It translates to CASSLARTGPSGELFF.

This CDR3 reads CASSFSPWASRHNEQFF. The CDR3, as DNA: TGTGCCAGCAGTTTTTCTCCCTGGGCTAGCAGACACAATGAGCAGTTCTTC. The chain joins TRBV27 to TRBJ2-1, with a possible D match to TRBD2 (5 bases). CDR1 is MNHEY, CDR2 SMNVEV, per germline (reference sequence). The CDR3 runs 17 residues. V was trimmed by 3 bases and J by 5 bases, leaving 20 bases between them.

The chain combines TRBV28 with TRBJ2-1; no firm D call. CDR1 is MDHEN, CDR2 SYDVKM, per germline. The CDR3 runs to 15 residues. The ends were cut back, 8 bases at V and 9 bases at J, with 23 bases in the middle. The CDR3 coding sequence is TGTGCCAGCGGTGGAACAGCCCTGATGAAAAGTGAGCAGTTCTTC. Its protein product is CASGGTALMKSEQFF.